This T cell receptor (beta chain) was profiled in a study of siplizumab effects on memory and regulatory T cells. Study results and limitations: Siplizumab gave mappable alloreactive CD4+ clones an average Treg-derived fraction of 68.8%, against roughly 26% in controls. Naive-or-memory phenotypes were unassignable for roughly 75-95% of proliferating CD4+ or CD8+ clones. Some alloreactive sequences were traceable to unstimulated CD4+ memory cells, and siplizumab significantly reduced them.

This clone is medium-sized. Its target is not known. The V end lost 5 bases, the J end lost 2 bases, and 15 bases lay between the germline ends. Germline V gene lookup returns CDR1 SEHNR and CDR2 FQNEAQ (reference sequence). This CDR3 is 15 amino acids long. The protocol was immunoSEQ multiplex PCR, while the TCRdb copy is restricted to in-frame clones and leaves out a portion. This sample carries about 13,000 clones, less than 40% of them seen once, and the ten largest clones take 9.5% to 13%. The authors kept the mixed lymphocyte reaction cells in coculture at 37°C for over five days. This TCR came from a human donor in good health; the cells came from an allogeneic mixed lymphocyte reaction. Sequenced: CFSE-low (dividing) CD8+ T cells sorted from an allogeneic mixed lymphocyte reaction. The J gene is TRBJ1-1, the V gene TRBV7-9; D is undetermined. CDR3 in DNA: TGTGCCAGCAGCGCACACCAGGACTCCAACACTGAAGCTTTCTTT. Its translation: CASSAHQDSNTEAFF.